A selection of T cell receptor beta chains follows, all from one sample in a study of identical twins. One entry per CDR3 protein results from TCRdb running MiXCR on the 5' RACE reads. Of approximately 240,000 distinct CDR3 sequences listed, roughly an eighth are singletons. The sequenced sample consisted of memory (CD45RO+) T cells sorted from blood. Source of these receptors: a woman in her late teens or twenties in good health. Each CDR3 is given without its conserved first and last residue. Clone size is shown for a subset of rows, as once, few, many or a class of expanded clone.

>TRBJ1-1|TRBV3-1|few
ASSLRDFEAF
>TRBJ2-7|TRBV7-9|NA
ASSPRGGWSSYEQY
>TRBJ2-5|TRBV6-2/TRBV6-3|many
ASKITPIRVDRLKSETQY
>TRBJ2-7|TRBV10-2|few
ASSPTRLSYEQY
>TRBJ2-5|TRBV3-1|few
ASSPDSGTGNSETQY
>TRBJ2-5|TRBV15|few
ATSRGTRGSQETQY
>TRBJ2-1|TRBV5-1|few
ASSTRLAGGSSYNEQF
>TRBJ1-3|TRBV10-3|few
AALNSGNTIY
>TRBJ1-2|TRBV7-2|few
ASSLGGKVAGYT
>TRBJ2-7|TRBV15|few
ATTKTGHEQY
>TRBJ1-1|TRBV6-1|few
ASSRIQGTEAF
>TRBJ1-1|TRBV3-1|few
ASSRGTENTEAF
>TRBJ2-3|TRBV9|NA
ASSVDPGGHTDTQY
>TRBJ2-1|TRBV20-1|NA
SARGALLSRTLYNEQF
>TRBJ2-5|TRBV3-1|NA
ASSQGLAGGRYQETQY
>TRBJ2-6|TRBV5-1|NA
ASSLSGGRSGANVLT
>TRBJ2-5|TRBV3-1|few
ASSQGEKTQY
>TRBJ2-1|TRBV10-3|NA
AIRKGNEQF
>TRBJ1-1|TRBV11-2|few
ASSLGLQGWTEAF
>TRBJ1-6|TRBV7-9|many
ASTRETDNSPLH
>TRBJ2-1|TRBV6-5|few
ASSSLRQAGEQF
>TRBJ2-4|TRBV7-8|NA
ASSLAPGPLAKNIQY
>TRBJ1-2|TRBV20-1|few
SASADRANYGYT
>TRBJ2-7|TRBV5-1|NA
ASSLTKPHEQY
>TRBJ2-3|TRBV20-1|NA
SAPPPILAGGGTDTQY
>TRBJ2-2|TRBV5-6|once
ASSSLLVSGELF
>TRBJ1-2|TRBV24-1|many
ATSDSSGLPRGYT
>TRBJ2-7|TRBV7-2|few
ASSSRWAYEQY
>TRBJ2-1|TRBV18|NA
ASSRAHLGEQF